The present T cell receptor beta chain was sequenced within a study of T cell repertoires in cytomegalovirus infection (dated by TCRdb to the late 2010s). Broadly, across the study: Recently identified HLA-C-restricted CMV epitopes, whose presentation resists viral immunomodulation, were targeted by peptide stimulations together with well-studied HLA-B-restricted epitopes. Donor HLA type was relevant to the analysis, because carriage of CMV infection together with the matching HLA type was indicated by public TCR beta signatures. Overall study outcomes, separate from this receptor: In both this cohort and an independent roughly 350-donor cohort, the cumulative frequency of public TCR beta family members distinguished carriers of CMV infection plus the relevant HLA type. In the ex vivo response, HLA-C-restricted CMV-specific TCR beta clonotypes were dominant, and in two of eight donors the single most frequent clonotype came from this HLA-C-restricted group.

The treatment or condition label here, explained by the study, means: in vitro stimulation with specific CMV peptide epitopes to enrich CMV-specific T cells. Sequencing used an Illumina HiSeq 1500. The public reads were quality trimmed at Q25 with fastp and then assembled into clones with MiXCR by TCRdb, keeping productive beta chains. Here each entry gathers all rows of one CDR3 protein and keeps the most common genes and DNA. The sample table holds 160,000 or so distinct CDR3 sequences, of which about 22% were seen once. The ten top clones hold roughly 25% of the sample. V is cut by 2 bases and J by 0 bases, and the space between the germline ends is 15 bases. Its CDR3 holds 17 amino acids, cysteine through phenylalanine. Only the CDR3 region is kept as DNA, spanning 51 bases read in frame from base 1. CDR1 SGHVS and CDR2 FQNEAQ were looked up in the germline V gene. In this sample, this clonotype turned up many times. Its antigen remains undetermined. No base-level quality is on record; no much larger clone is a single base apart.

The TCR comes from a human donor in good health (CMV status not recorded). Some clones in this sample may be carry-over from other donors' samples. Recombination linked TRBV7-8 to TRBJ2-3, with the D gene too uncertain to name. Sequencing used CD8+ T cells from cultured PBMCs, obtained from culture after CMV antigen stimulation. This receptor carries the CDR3 CASSLFLVISSTDTQYF. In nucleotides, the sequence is TGTGCCAGCAGCTTATTTCTGGTGATCTCTAGCACAGATACGCAGTATTTT.